Only a few counts were recorded for the clone carrying this T cell receptor (beta chain). The data are from a study of blood T cells in healthy people across ages. Per the germline V gene, CDR1 is MGHRA and CDR2 is YSYEKL. This CDR3 contains 12 residues. With 5 bases removed from V and 6 bases from J, the gap between germline ends came to 9 bases. Primed by a sample-barcoded 5' primer and a J-beta primer mix, a second PCR proceeded for about 6 to 12 cycles. TCRdb passed the 5' RACE reads through MiXCR, listing each CDR3 protein once. The sample has around 970,000 distinct CDR3 sequences, roughly 51% seen once.

The sequence was collected from a woman aged 60 to 75 in good health. Sequences were obtained from blood. The chain employs TRBV4-1 and TRBJ2-3; D gene unclear. The CDR3, as DNA: TGCGCCAGCAGCTACGTCTCGGATACGCAGTATTTT. This gives the protein CASSYVSDTQYF.